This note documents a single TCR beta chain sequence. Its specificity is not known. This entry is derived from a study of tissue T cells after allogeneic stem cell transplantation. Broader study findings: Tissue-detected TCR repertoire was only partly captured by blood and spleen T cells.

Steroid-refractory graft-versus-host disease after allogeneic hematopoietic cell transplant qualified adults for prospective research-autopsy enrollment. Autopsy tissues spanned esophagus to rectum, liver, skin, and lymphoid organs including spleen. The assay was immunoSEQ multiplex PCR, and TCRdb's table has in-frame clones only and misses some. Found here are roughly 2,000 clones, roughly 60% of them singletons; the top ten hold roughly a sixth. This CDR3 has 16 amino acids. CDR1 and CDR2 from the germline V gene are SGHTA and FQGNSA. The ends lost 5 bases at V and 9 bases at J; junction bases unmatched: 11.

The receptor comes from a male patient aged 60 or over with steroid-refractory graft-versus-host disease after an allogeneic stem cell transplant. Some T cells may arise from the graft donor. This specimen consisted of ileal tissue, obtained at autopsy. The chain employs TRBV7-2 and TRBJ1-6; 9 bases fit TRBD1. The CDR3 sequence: CASSLRTGVQGSPLHF. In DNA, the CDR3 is TGTGCCAGCAGCCTCAGGACAGGGGTTCAAGGTTCACCCCTCCACTTT.